This is a list of T cell receptor beta chains from one sample in a study of cytomegalovirus exposure and HLA in healthy donors. Profiling relied on immunoSEQ multiplex PCR, and the TCRdb table lists in-frame clones only, not all of them. The sample gives about 140,000 clones, roughly 84% of which show up once; 2% to 2.5% is in the top ten. The sequenced material came from PBMCs. The receptors were gathered from a boy between 2 and 10 years old in good health and CMV-seronegative. The CDR3 runs from the conserved cysteine through the conserved F or W. The D gene is left open where the match is weak. Some rows have no size entry. The others give once, few or many, or a class for an expanded clone.

clone size: NA; V gene: TRBV6-1; D gene: TRBD2; J gene: TRBJ2-1; CDR3 DNA: TGTGCCAGCACCTTACTAGCGGGAGGGTACAATGGGCAGTTCTTC; CDR3 protein: CASTLLAGGYNGQFF
clone size: NA; V gene: TRBV27; D gene: TRBD2; J gene: TRBJ2-7; CDR3 DNA: TGTGCCAGCAGTTTATCCCCTAGCGGGAGTTTAATCTGGCAGTACTTC; CDR3 protein: CASSLSPSGSLIWQYF
clone size: NA; V gene: TRBV7-2; D gene: TRBD2; J gene: TRBJ2-5; CDR3 DNA: TGTGCCAGCAGCTTCCAACTAGCGGGGGCAGGTGAGACCCAGTACTTC; CDR3 protein: CASSFQLAGAGETQYF
clone size: few; V gene: TRBV7-9; D gene: NA; J gene: TRBJ1-4; CDR3 DNA: TGTGCCAGCAGCCGTAATGAAAAACTGTTTTTT; CDR3 protein: CASSRNEKLFF
clone size: NA; V gene: TRBV30; D gene: NA; J gene: TRBJ2-3; CDR3 DNA: TGTGCCTACTGTGCCACAGATACGCAGTATTTT; CDR3 protein: CAYCATDTQYF
clone size: once; V gene: TRBV5-1; D gene: NA; J gene: TRBJ1-2; CDR3 DNA: TGCGCCAGCAGCTTTGCGCGGAGCCACTATGGCTACACCTTC; CDR3 protein: CASSFARSHYGYTF
clone size: NA; V gene: TRBV2; D gene: TRBD2; J gene: TRBJ2-1; CDR3 DNA: TGTGCCAGCGGACGAGCGGGGGGGTCGTTCTACAATGAGCAGTTCTTC; CDR3 protein: CASGRAGGSFYNEQFF
clone size: NA; V gene: TRBV6-1; D gene: NA; J gene: TRBJ2-2; CDR3 DNA: TGTGCCACCGAGCAGGGGGGAGCGGGCCCCGGGGAGCTGTTTTTT; CDR3 protein: CATEQGGAGPGELFF
clone size: NA; V gene: TRBV7-9; D gene: NA; J gene: TRBJ2-7; CDR3 DNA: TGTGCCAGCAGCACTAGAGGCGAGCAGTACTTC; CDR3 protein: CASSTRGEQYF
clone size: NA; V gene: TRBV9; D gene: NA; J gene: TRBJ2-3; CDR3 DNA: TGTGCCAGCAGCGTAGCCGTCACAGATACGCAGTATTTT; CDR3 protein: CASSVAVTDTQYF
clone size: few; V gene: TRBV7-3; D gene: NA; J gene: TRBJ2-2; CDR3 DNA: TGTGCCAGCAGCTTATCGGCGGGGAACACCGGGGAGCTGTTTTTT; CDR3 protein: CASSLSAGNTGELFF
clone size: NA; V gene: TRBV9; D gene: NA; J gene: TRBJ2-1; CDR3 DNA: TGTGCCAGCAGCGTAGATTCTTTTGGGGGGGGGCCTAGGAATGAGCAGTTCTTC; CDR3 protein: CASSVDSFGGGPRNEQFF
clone size: NA; V gene: TRBV7-8; D gene: NA; J gene: TRBJ1-6; CDR3 DNA: TGTGCCAGCAGCTCGTCTATGGGACAAGGGAATTCACCCCTCCACTTT; CDR3 protein: CASSSSMGQGNSPLHF
clone size: NA; V gene: TRBV28; D gene: TRBD1; J gene: TRBJ1-5; CDR3 DNA: TGCGCAGGGGGCTCACAGCCCCAGCATTTT; CDR3 protein: CAGGSQPQHF
clone size: NA; V gene: TRBV28; D gene: NA; J gene: TRBJ2-2; CDR3 DNA: TGTGCCAGCAGTTCTTCCCCATGGACAGAGCTCGAGAACACCGGGGAGCTGTTTTTT; CDR3 protein: CASSSSPWTELENTGELFF
clone size: few; V gene: TRBV7-2; D gene: NA; J gene: TRBJ2-1; CDR3 DNA: TGTGCCAGCAGCTTGGTGGGGGCTGGGGTGAATGAGCAGTTCTTC; CDR3 protein: CASSLVGAGVNEQFF